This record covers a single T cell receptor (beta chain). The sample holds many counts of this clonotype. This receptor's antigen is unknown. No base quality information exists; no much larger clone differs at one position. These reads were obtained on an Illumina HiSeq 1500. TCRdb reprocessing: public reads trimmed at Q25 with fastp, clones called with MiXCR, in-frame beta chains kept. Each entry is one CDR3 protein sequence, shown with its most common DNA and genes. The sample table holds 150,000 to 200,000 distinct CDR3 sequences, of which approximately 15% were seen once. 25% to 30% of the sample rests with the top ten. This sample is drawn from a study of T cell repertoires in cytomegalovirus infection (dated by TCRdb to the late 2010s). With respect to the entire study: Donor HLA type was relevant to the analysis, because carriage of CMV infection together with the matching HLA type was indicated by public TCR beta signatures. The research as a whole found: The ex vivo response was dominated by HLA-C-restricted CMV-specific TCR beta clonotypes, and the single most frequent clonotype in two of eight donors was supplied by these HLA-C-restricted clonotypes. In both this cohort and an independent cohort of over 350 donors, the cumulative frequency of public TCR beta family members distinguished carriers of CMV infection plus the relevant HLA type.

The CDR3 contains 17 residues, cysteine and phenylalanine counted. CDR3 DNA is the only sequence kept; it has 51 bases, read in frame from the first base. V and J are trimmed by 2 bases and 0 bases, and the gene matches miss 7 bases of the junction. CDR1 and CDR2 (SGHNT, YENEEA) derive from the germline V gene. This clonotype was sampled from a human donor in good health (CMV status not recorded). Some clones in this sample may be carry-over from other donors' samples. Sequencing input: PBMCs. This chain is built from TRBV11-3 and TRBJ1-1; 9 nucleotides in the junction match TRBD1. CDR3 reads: CASSLSTGQGMNTEAFF. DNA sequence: TGTGCCAGCAGCTTATCCACCGGACAGGGGATGAACACTGAAGCTTTCTTT.